Following are 26 T cell receptor beta chains from one sample sequenced in a study of T cell changes during pregnancy in multiple sclerosis. The repertoire was sequenced with immunoSEQ multiplex PCR; TCRdb's copy has only in-frame clones and lacks some. Of 100,000 or so clones in the sample, 85% to 95% were seen once. The source was peripheral blood, collected after pregnancy. The origin of the receptors is a female donor in good health, enrolled as a control in a pregnancy study.

The chain uses TRBV9 and TRBJ2-1; no firm D call. This CDR3 has 16 residues. From germline, CDR1 is SGDLS and CDR2 YYNGEE. Deletions cut 4 bases from V and 0 bases from J, with 14 bases between. CDR3 nucleotide sequence: TGTGCCAGCAGCCTCCGGAGTCGAAGCTCCTACAATGAGCAGTTCTTC. Its translation is CASSLRSRSSYNEQFF. Full variable domain (remainder filled in from reference TRBV9 and TRBJ2-1): DSGVTQTPKHLITATGQRVTLRCSPRSGDLSVYWYQQSLDQGLQFLIQYYNGEERAKGNILERFSAQQFPDLHSELNLSSLELGDSALYFCASSLRSRSSYNEQFFGPGTRLTVL.

The chain joins TRBV10-2 to TRBJ2-7; D might be TRBD2 (6 bases). From germline, CDR1 is WSHSY and CDR2 SAAADI. V lost 8 bases to trimming and J lost 0 bases, with 11 bases between them. CDR3 length equals 13 residues. The CDR3 nucleotides are TGCGCCAGCGCGGCGGGGCCCTCCTACGAGCAGTACTTC. This sequence encodes CASAAGPSYEQYF.

The chain couples TRBV5-1 to TRBJ1-1; D gene unclear. Germline CDR1 is SGHRS and CDR2 is YFSETQ. The V end lost 6 bases, the J end lost 5 bases, and 14 bases lay between the germline ends. The CDR3 contains 13 residues. The CDR3 DNA sequence: TGCGCCAGCATCCAGACACCTGGGACTGAAGCTTTCTTT. Amino acids: CASIQTPGTEAFF.

The rearrangement uses TRBV18 and TRBJ1-1; TRBD1 might be the D (5 bases). Trimming stripped 2 bases from V and 3 bases from J, with 7 bases between. Germline values: CDR1 KGHSH, CDR2 LQKENI. CDR3 size: 13 residues. CDR3 nucleotides: TGTGCCAGCTCACCAGCGGGGGACACTGAAGCTTTCTTT. Translation gives CASSPAGDTEAFF. The complete variable domain, with remaining parts taken from reference TRBV18 and TRBJ1-1, reads NAGVMQNPRHLVRRRGQEARLRCSPMKGHSHVYWYRQLPEEGLKFMVYLQKENIIDESGMPKERFSAEFPKEGPSILRIQQVVRGDSAAYFCASSPAGDTEAFFGQGTRLTVV.

The CDR3 protein is CASRDRPMNTEAFF. CDR3 DNA: TGTGCCAGCAGGGACAGGCCCATGAACACTGAAGCTTTCTTT. The J gene is TRBJ1-1, the V gene TRBV7-8; 7 nucleotides align to TRBD1. There are 14 residues in the CDR3. Losses at the gene ends were 6 bases for V and 0 bases for J; bases not matched to a gene: 4. CDR1 and CDR2 (germline): SGHVS, FQNEAQ.

The CDR3 loop reads CASSPGQPGNTIYF. In DNA, the CDR3 is TGTGCCAGCAGTCCAGGACAGCCTGGAAACACCATATATTTT. The J gene is TRBJ1-3, the V gene TRBV28; a weak D match, TRBD1 (6 bases). The length of the CDR3 is 14 residues. Trimming shortened V by 5 bases and J by 2 bases, and 10 bases separated the two germline ends. CDR1 MDHEN and CDR2 SYDVKM come from the germline V gene.

The chain recombines TRBV28 with TRBJ2-5; D is unresolved. The CDR3 totals 13 residues. Germline V gene lookup returns CDR1 MDHEN and CDR2 SYDVKM. The ends were cut back, 4 bases at V and 4 bases at J, with 10 bases in the middle. The CDR3 bases are TGTGCCAGCAGTTATATCCTAGGAGAGACCCAGTACTTC. It specifies CASSYILGETQYF.

The rearrangement links TRBV7-2 to TRBJ1-3; D not certain. The V end lost 5 bases, the J end lost 1 base, and 12 bases lay between the germline ends. The CDR3 is 15 residues long. Germline assignment: CDR1 SGHTA and CDR2 FQGNSA. CDR3 sequence reads: CASSAFAESGNTIYF. The DNA for the CDR3 is TGTGCCAGCAGCGCATTTGCTGAGTCTGGAAACACCATATATTTT.

This clone was seen a single time. V usage is TRBV27 and J usage is TRBJ2-5; maybe TRBD2 (7 bases). The V end lost 5 bases, the J end lost 5 bases, and 18 bases lay between the germline ends. CDR3 length equals 15 residues. Germline V gene data show CDR1 as MNHEY and CDR2 as SMNVEV (reference sequence). This chain's CDR3 is CASSRGGEGVETQYF. The CDR3 bases are TGTGCCAGCAGTAGGGGTGGGGAGGGGGTGGAGACCCAGTACTTC.

The chain recombines TRBV4-2 with TRBJ2-5; D perhaps matches TRBD2 (6 bases). Germline V gene data show CDR1 as LGHNA and CDR2 as YNFKEQ. The CDR3 length is 16 residues. The ends were cut back, 0 bases at V and 5 bases at J, with 16 bases in the middle. In nucleotides, the CDR3 is TGTGCCAGCAGCCAAGATCAATTGCGGGAAGGGGAGACCCAGTACTTC. This encodes CASSQDQLREGETQYF.

The chain carries TRBV5-1 and TRBJ1-3; D remains unclear. The CDR3 sequence is 17 residues long. Between the trimmed V and J ends, which lost 3 bases and 0 bases, there was a span of 16 bases. The germline V gene has CDR1 SGHRS and CDR2 YFSETQ. In DNA, the CDR3 is TGCGCCAGCAGCTCCAGGCCGGGCGGACTCTCTGGAAACACCATATATTTT. Its protein product is CASSSRPGGLSGNTIYF.

The rearrangement links TRBV19 to TRBJ1-5; 8 positions match TRBD1. V was pared by 6 bases and J by 1 base, with 5 bases of the junction left unmatched. The CDR3 extends over 15 amino acids. Germline V CDR1 and CDR2: LNHDA, SQIVND (reference sequence). The CDR3 bases are TGTGCCAGTAGAGGACAGGGAAGCAGCAATCAGCCCCAGCATTTT. This encodes CASRGQGSSNQPQHF.

V and J are TRBV6-1 and TRBJ1-5; 12 bases match TRBD1. This CDR3 has 17 residues. Losses at the gene ends were 4 bases for V and 1 base for J; bases not matched to a gene: 5. Looked up from germline, CDR1 is MNHNS and CDR2 is SASEGT. CDR3 region: CASSGGQGATSNQPQHF. The CDR3 DNA follows: TGTGCCAGCAGTGGGGGACAGGGGGCAACGAGCAATCAGCCCCAGCATTTT.

The gene calls are TRBV7-9 and TRBJ1-5; D gene ambiguous. This CDR3 is 17 amino acids long. V lost 1 base, J lost 3 bases, and 16 bases lay in between. CDR1 is SEHNR, CDR2 FQNEAQ, per germline (reference sequence). The CDR3 sequence is CASSLVHPGYINQPQHF. The CDR3 DNA reads TGTGCCAGCAGCTTAGTGCATCCGGGTTACATCAATCAGCCCCAGCATTTT.

The chain couples TRBV11-2 to TRBJ1-5; D not resolved. Trimming removed 1 base at V and 4 bases at J, with 5 bases between. Germline V lookup: CDR1 SGHAT, CDR2 FQNNGV. This CDR3 is 13 amino acids long. CDR3 sequence: CASSLGRNQPQHF. The CDR3 nucleotides are TGTGCCAGCAGCTTAGGGCGGAATCAGCCCCAGCATTTT. The variable domain in full, with the rest retrieved from reference TRBV11-2 and TRBJ1-5, is EAGVAQSPRYKIIEKRQSVAFWCNPISGHATLYWYQQILGQGPKLLIQFQNNGVVDDSQLPKDRFSAERLKGVDSTLKIQPAKLEDSAVYLCASSLGRNQPQHFGDGTRLSIL.

This clone came up once. V usage is TRBV7-9 and J usage is TRBJ2-1, with 10 nucleotides matching TRBD2. The CDR3 consists of 16 residues. The germline CDR1 and CDR2 sequences are SEHNR and FQNEAQ (reference sequence). Trimming removed 4 bases from V and 4 bases from J; junction bases left unmatched: 7. In DNA, the CDR3 is TGTGCCAGCAGCTCGATACTAGCGGGAAGATACAATGAGCAGTTCTTC. Translating gives CASSSILAGRYNEQFF.

The CDR3 protein is CASSGQGSQETQYF. In DNA form, the CDR3 reads TGCGCCAGCAGTGGACAGGGATCACAAGAGACCCAGTACTTC. V is TRBV10-1 and J is TRBJ2-5, with 7 nucleotides matching TRBD1. The CDR3 has 14 amino acids. The trim removed 4 bases at V and 2 bases at J, leaving 4 bases unmatched. Germline V CDR1 and CDR2: WNHNN, SYGVQD (reference sequence).

The J gene is TRBJ1-4, the V gene TRBV2, with 11 bases that match TRBD1. Trimming cost V 7 bases and J 8 bases; bases outside gene matches: 6. CDR1 and CDR2 (germline): SNHLY, FYNNEI. The CDR3 runs to 14 residues. This CDR3 reads CASTKGQGDEKLFF. For the CDR3, the DNA is TGTGCCAGCACCAAGGGACAGGGGGACGAAAAACTGTTTTTT.

The chain combines TRBV5-6 with TRBJ2-2; 11 nucleotides match TRBD2. The V segment lost 2 bases and the J segment 7 bases; nucleotides outside the gene matches: 13. Germline assignment: CDR1 SGHDT and CDR2 YYEEEE. The CDR3 covers 18 residues. Here the CDR3 reads CASSFNGLAGGPNGELFF. The CDR3 DNA follows: TGTGCCAGCAGCTTTAACGGCTTAGCGGGAGGGCCGAACGGGGAGCTGTTTTTT.

The chain is built from TRBV7-9 and TRBJ2-3, with 10 bases that match TRBD2. With 4 bases clipped from V and 5 bases from J, the junction kept 6 bases outside the gene matches. The CDR3 is 15 residues long. Germline CDR1 SEHNR, CDR2 FQNEAQ (reference sequence). CDR3 in amino acids: CASSSDGTSVDTQYF. As DNA, the CDR3 is TGTGCCAGCAGCTCCGACGGGACTAGCGTAGATACGCAGTATTTT.

The V and J genes are TRBV18 and TRBJ2-3; TRBD1 matches at 9 bases. Trimming took 5 bases from V and 0 from J; bases not matched to a gene: 6. Germline assignment: CDR1 KGHSH and CDR2 LQKENI. The CDR3 is made up of 16 amino acids. CDR3: CASSSRDRDSTDTQYF. The CDR3 region has the DNA TGTGCCAGCTCATCCCGGGACAGGGATAGCACAGATACGCAGTATTTT.

The J gene is TRBJ2-3, the V gene TRBV7-9; 8 bases match TRBD2. V shed 5 bases and J 6 bases; nucleotides not matched to a gene: 4. The CDR3 runs 13 residues. Germline lookup yields CDR1 SEHNR and CDR2 FQNEAQ (reference sequence). In nucleotides, the CDR3 is TGTGCCAGCAGCCCTCCGGGGGGGGATACGCAGTATTTT. This encodes CASSPPGGDTQYF.

A few counts support this clone. The V call is TRBV6-6, the J call TRBJ1-5, with D perhaps TRBD1 (5 bases). V lost 5 bases and J lost 4, with 15 bases in between. The CDR3 loop spans 15 amino acids. Looked up from germline, CDR1 is MNHNY and CDR2 is SVGAGI (reference sequence). The CDR3 nucleotides read TGTGCCAGCAGTACGGGGACTTACCGAAATCAGCCCCAGCATTTT. Its translation: CASSTGTYRNQPQHF.

The rearrangement uses TRBV2 and TRBJ2-7, with 12 bases lining up with TRBD1. The ends lost 7 bases at V and 4 bases at J; junction bases unmatched: 5. The CDR3 has 14 amino acids. Looked up from germline, CDR1 is SNHLY and CDR2 is FYNNEI. The CDR3 nucleotides are TGTGCCAGCAAGGGACAGGGGGCCCCTTACGAGCAGTACTTC. Protein: CASKGQGAPYEQYF.

This chain joins TRBV4-2 and TRBJ2-5, with TRBD2 matching 14 bases. This CDR3 is built from 20 residues. V trimming: 4 bases; J trimming: 2 bases; junction bases outside the gene matches: 15. Germline V gives CDR1 LGHNA, CDR2 YNFKEQ. In nucleotides, the CDR3 is TGTGCCAGCAGCCGCTCCTTCGGGACTAGCGGGAGTCTACTTCAAGAGACCCAGTACTTC. Amino acid sequence: CASSRSFGTSGSLLQETQYF.

V gene TRBV7-2 combines with J gene TRBJ2-3; weak D call: TRBD2 (7 bases). CDR1 SGHTA and CDR2 FQGNSA come from the germline V gene. With 5 bases removed from V and 3 bases from J, the gap between germline ends came to 18 bases. This CDR3 contains 16 residues. In DNA form, the CDR3 reads TGTGCCAGCAGCGGCCAAGGGGGAGGGAGGACAGATACGCAGTATTTT. It specifies CASSGQGGGRTDTQYF.